Listed here is a single T cell receptor beta chain. The antigen remains undetermined. Its ends do not fully match the called genes, so a read error is possible. It was RNA transcripts that yielded the amplified TCR beta CDR3 regions. TCR CDR3 underwent first-round RT-PCR with the HTBI primer set. TCRdb itself ran the multiplex PCR reads through MiXCR, one entry per CDR3 protein. The repertoire holds about 580,000 distinct CDR3 sequences, with around 42% as singletons. Clinical symptoms, serum thyroxine and TRAb, thyroid ultrasound and orbital computed tomography together formed the diagnostic basis. This sample stems from a study of T cells in Graves' hyperthyroidism and ophthalmopathy. The CDR3 loop spans 14 amino acids. Looked up from germline, CDR1 is SQVTM and CDR2 is ANQGSEA. Study-wide points: Median prediction lead before ophthalmopathy onset was roughly 6 months with the model.

The genes are TRBV29-1 and TRBJ1-2; D may be TRBD1 (5 bases). The sequenced material came from peripheral blood or thyroid tissue (not recorded which). The TCR sequence derives from a woman aged 18 to 35 with Graves' hyperthyroidism. In nucleotides, the CDR3 is TGCAGCGTTGAAGGGGGGTCTCGTAACCATGGCTACACCTTC. Residues: CSVEGGSRNHGYTF.